Sequencing of this T cell receptor beta chain was carried out in a study of glioma-infiltrating T cells after dendritic cell vaccination. In the study overall: Glioblastoma patients came from Phase I and II dendritic cell vaccination trials.

Trimming removed 3 bases from V and 4 bases from J, with 6 bases in between. CDR1 is DFQATT and CDR2 is SNEGSKA in the germline V gene (reference sequence). This CDR3 region has 11 residues. Produced via immunoSEQ multiplex PCR; TCRdb's table is partial and in-frame only. The sample has 55,000 to 75,000 clones, 81% seen once. Before vaccination, two weeks after the third vaccination, and at progression, PBMC were collected. The chain combines TRBV20-1 with TRBJ1-2; D remains ambiguous. The clonotype was recovered from a human donor with glioblastoma. The starting material was blood, obtained before dendritic cell vaccination. The CDR3 loop reads CSARASYGYTF. In nucleotides, the CDR3 is TGCAGTGCTAGGGCTTCCTATGGCTACACCTTC.